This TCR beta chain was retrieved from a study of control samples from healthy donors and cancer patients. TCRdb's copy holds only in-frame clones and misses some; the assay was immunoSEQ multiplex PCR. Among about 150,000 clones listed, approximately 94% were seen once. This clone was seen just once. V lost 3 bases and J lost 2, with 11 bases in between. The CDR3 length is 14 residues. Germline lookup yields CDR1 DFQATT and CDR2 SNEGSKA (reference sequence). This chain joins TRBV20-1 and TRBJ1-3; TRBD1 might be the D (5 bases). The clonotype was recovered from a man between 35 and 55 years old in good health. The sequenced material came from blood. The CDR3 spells CSASRGETGNTIYF. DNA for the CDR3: TGCAGTGCTAGTCGGGGGGAGACTGGAAACACCATATATTTT.